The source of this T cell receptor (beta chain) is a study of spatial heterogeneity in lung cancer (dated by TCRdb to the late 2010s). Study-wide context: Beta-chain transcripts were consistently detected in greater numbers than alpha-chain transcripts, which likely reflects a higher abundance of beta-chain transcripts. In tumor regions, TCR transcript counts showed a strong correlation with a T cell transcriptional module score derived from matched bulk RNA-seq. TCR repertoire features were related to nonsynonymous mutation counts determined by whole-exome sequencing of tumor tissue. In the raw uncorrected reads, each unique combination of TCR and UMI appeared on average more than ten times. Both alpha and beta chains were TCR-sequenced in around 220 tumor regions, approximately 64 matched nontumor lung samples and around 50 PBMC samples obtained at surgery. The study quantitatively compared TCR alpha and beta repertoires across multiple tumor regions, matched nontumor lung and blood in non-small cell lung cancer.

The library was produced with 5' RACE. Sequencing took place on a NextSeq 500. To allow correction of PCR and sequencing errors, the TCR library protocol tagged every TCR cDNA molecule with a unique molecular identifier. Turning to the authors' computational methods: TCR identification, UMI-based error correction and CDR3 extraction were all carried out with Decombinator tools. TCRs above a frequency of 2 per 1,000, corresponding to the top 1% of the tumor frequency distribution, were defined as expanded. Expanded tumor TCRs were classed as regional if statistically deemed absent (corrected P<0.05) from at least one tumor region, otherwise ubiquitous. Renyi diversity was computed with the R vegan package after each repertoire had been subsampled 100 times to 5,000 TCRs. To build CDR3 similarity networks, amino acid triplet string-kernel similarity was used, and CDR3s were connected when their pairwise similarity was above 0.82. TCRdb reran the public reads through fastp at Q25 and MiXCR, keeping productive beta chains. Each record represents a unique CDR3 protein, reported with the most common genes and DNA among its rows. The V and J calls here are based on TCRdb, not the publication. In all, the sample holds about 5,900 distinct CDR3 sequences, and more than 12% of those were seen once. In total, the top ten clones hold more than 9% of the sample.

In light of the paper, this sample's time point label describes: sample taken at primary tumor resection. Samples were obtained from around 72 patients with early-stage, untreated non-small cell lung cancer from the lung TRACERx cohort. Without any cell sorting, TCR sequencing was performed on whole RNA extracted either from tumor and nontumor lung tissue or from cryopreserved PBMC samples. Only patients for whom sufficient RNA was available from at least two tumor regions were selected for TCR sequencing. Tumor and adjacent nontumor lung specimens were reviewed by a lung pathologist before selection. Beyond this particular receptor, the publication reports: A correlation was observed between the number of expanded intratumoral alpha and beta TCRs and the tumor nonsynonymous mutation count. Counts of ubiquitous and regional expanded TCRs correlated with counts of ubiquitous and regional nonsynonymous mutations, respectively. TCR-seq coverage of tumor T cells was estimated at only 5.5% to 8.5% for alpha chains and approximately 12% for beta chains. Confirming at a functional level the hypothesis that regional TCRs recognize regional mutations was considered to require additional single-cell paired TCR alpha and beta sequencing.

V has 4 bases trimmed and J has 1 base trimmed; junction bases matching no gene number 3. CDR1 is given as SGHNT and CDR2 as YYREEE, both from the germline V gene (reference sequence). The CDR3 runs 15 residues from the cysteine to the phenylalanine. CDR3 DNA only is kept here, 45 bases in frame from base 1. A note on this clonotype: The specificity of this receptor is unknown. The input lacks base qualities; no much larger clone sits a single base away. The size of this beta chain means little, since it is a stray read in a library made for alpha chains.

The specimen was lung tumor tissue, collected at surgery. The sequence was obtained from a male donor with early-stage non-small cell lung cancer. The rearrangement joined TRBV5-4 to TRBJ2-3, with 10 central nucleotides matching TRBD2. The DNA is TGTGCCAGCAGCCGCGGGACTAGCGGCACAGATACGCAGTATTTT. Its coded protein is CASSRGTSGTDTQYF.